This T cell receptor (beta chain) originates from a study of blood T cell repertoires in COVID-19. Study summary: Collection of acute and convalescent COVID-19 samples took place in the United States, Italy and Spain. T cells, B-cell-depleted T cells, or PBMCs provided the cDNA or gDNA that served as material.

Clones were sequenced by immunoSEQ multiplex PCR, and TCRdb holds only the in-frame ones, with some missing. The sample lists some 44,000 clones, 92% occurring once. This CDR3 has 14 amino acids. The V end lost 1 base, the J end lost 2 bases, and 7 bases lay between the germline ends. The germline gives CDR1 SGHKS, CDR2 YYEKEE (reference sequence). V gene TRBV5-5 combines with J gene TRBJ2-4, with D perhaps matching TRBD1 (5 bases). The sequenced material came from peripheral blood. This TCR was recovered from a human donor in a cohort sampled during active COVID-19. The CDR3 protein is CASSLTGTKNIQYF. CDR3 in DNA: TGTGCCAGCAGCTTGACAGGCACCAAAAACATTCAGTACTTC.